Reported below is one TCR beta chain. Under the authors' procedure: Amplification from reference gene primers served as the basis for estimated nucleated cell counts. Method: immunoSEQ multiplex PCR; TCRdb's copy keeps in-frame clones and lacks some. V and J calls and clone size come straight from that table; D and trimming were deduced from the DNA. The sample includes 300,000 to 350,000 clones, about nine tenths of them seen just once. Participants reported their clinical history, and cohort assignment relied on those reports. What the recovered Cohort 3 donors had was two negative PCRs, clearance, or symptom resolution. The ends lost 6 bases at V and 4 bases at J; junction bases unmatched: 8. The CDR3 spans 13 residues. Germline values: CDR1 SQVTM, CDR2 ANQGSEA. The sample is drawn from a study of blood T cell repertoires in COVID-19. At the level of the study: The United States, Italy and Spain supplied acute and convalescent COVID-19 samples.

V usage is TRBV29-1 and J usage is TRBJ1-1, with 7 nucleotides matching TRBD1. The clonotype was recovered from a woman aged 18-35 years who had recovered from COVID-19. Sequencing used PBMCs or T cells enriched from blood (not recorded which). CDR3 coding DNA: TGCAGCGTCCACGACAGGGTGAGCACTGAAGCTTTCTTT. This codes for CSVHDRVSTEAFF.